The 16 T cell receptor beta chains below all came from one sample that was sequenced in a study of control samples from healthy donors and cancer patients. Clones were read by immunoSEQ multiplex PCR, and TCRdb kept only the in-frame ones, dropping some. There are some 120,000 clones in the sample; 93% occur only once, and under 2% lies in the top ten. Source material: PBMCs. The receptors derive from a man over 45 with head and neck cancer.

V usage is TRBV13 and J usage is TRBJ2-7; D ambiguous. Germline V gives CDR1 PRHDT, CDR2 FYEKMQ (reference sequence). With 1 base removed from V and 5 bases from J, the gap between germline ends came to 15 bases. The CDR3 has 15 amino acids. This CDR3 reads CASSLEGGLGDEQYF. CDR3 coding DNA: TGTGCCAGCAGCTTAGAAGGCGGCCTTGGGGACGAGCAGTACTTC.

A word on this clone: The same CDR3 arises from other DNA sequences in this sample as well. The chain joins TRBV5-1 to TRBJ2-3; D call uncertain. The V end was cut by 0 bases, the J end by 1 base, with 6 bases between. The CDR3 sequence is 14 residues long. CDR1 is SGHRS, CDR2 YFSETQ, per germline. CDR3 in amino acids: CASSLEGGTDTQYF. The DNA for the CDR3 is TGCGCCAGCAGCTTGGAAGGAGGCACAGATACGCAGTATTTT.

The chain has TRBV4-2 and TRBJ1-2; D is uncertain. Germline V lookup: CDR1 LGHNA, CDR2 YNFKEQ. Trimming cost V 0 bases and J 6 bases, with 11 bases left between them. The CDR3 contains 14 residues. The CDR3 loop is CASSQDQTADGYTF. The CDR3 bases are TGTGCCAGCAGCCAAGATCAAACTGCAGATGGCTACACCTTC.

The chain uses TRBV18 and TRBJ2-2; TRBD2 aligns across 8 bases. CDR1 and CDR2 (germline): KGHSH, LQKENI. This CDR3 has 17 residues. The V gene end was trimmed by 2 bases and the J gene end by 6 bases; junction bases not matched to a gene: 11. The CDR3 spells CASSPLPTSGGAGELFF. The CDR3 nucleotides read TGTGCCAGCTCACCATTACCAACTAGCGGCGGGGCCGGGGAGCTGTTTTTT.

The genes are TRBV6-6 and TRBJ1-2, with D perhaps TRBD1 (5 bases). The V end was cut by 0 bases, the J end by 0 bases, with 11 bases between. This CDR3 region has 16 residues. Germline V lookup: CDR1 MNHNY, CDR2 SVGAGI (reference sequence). This CDR3 reads CASSYSRQSPNYGYTF. CDR3 coding DNA: TGTGCCAGCAGTTACTCTAGACAGAGTCCTAACTATGGCTACACCTTC.

The chain links TRBV4-2 to TRBJ2-1; perhaps TRBD1 as D (7 bases). V dropped 0 bases and J dropped 12 bases, with 15 bases sitting between them. CDR1 is LGHNA and CDR2 is YNFKEQ in the germline V gene. The CDR3 runs to 14 residues. CDR3 coding DNA: TGTGCCAGCAGCCAAGAAGGGGGGTGGGACAGGCAGTTCTTC. This codes for CASSQEGGWDRQFF.

CDR3 DNA: TGTGCCAGCAGCTTAAGGGGTAGCTCCTATAATTCACCCCTCCACTTT. Its translation: CASSLRGSSYNSPLHF. This chain joins TRBV11-1 and TRBJ1-6; TRBD1 is a possible D gene (5 bases). Germline V gene data show CDR1 as SGHAT and CDR2 as FQDESV (reference sequence). V gave up 2 bases and J gave up 0 bases, with 8 bases separating them. CDR3 length: 16 residues.

This clone occurred a few times. The chain joins TRBV7-2 to TRBJ2-3; no reliable D call. The germline gives CDR1 SGHTA, CDR2 FQGNSA. This CDR3 has 15 residues. With 1 base removed from V and 0 bases from J, the gap between germline ends came to 8 bases. DNA for the CDR3: TGTGCCAGCAGCTTAGGTGGCTACAGCACAGATACGCAGTATTTT. Translated: CASSLGGYSTDTQYF.

This clone came up once. This sequence joins TRBV7-2 and TRBJ2-1, with 7 bases fitting TRBD2. Trimming at V came to 5 bases and at J to 7 bases, leaving 8 bases not matched to a gene. Germline CDR1 is SGHTA and CDR2 is FQGNSA. CDR3 length: 14 amino acids. The CDR3 sequence is CASSPLLADNEQFF. In DNA form, the CDR3 reads TGTGCCAGCAGCCCATTGCTAGCGGATAATGAGCAGTTCTTC.

On this clone: The sample contains more than one DNA sequence encoding this CDR3. This rearrangement joins TRBV7-2 to TRBJ1-3; D call uncertain. The germline V gene has CDR1 SGHTA and CDR2 FQGNSA. The V gene lost 5 bases and the J gene lost 0 bases, with 2 bases spanning the gap. This CDR3 is 12 amino acids long. CDR3 residues: CASSPSGNTIYF. The DNA of the CDR3 is TGTGCCAGCAGCCCCTCTGGAAACACCATATATTTT.

The chain links TRBV19 to TRBJ2-7, with 9 bases identical to TRBD2. Germline lookup yields CDR1 LNHDA and CDR2 SQIVND (reference sequence). The trim removed 0 bases at V and 4 bases at J, leaving 7 bases unmatched. This CDR3 spans 16 amino acids. The CDR3 DNA is TGTGCCAGTAGTATAGATCTAAGCGGGGGGAGATACGAGCAGTACTTC. This translates into CASSIDLSGGRYEQYF.

The chain recombines TRBV7-8 with TRBJ1-4, with 9 bases fitting TRBD1. CDR3 size: 15 residues. Germline CDR1 reads SGHVS; CDR2 reads FQNEAQ. V shed 3 bases, J shed 8 bases, and the junction held 7 bases outside the gene matches. In nucleotides, the CDR3 is TGTGCCAGCAGCTTGGGGACAGGGACTCAGGAAAAACTGTTTTTT. Amino acids: CASSLGTGTQEKLFF.

The CDR3 region has the DNA TGTGCCAGCAGTTCGGGACTAGCGGGGTCGTACGAGCAGTACTTC. Protein sequence: CASSSGLAGSYEQYF. This chain uses TRBV7-2 with TRBJ2-7; the match to TRBD2 covers 13 bases. There are 15 residues in the CDR3. CDR1 is SGHTA, CDR2 FQGNSA, per germline. The trim removed 6 bases at V and 4 bases at J, leaving 6 bases unmatched.

V and J are TRBV29-1 and TRBJ1-4; no definite D call. V lost 0 bases to trimming and J lost 7 bases, with 3 bases between them. CDR3 length: 11 residues. Germline CDR1 reads SQVTM; CDR2 reads ANQGSEA. In nucleotides, the CDR3 is TGCAGCGTTGAAGACGTTGAAAAACTGTTTTTT. Protein product: CSVEDVEKLFF.

The V gene is TRBV4-2, the J gene TRBJ2-1; D ambiguous. Germline lookup yields CDR1 LGHNA and CDR2 YNFKEQ. The CDR3 totals 16 residues. The V end was cut by 2 bases, the J end by 0 bases, with 11 bases between. The CDR3 sequence: CASSQNEAVSYNEQFF. The CDR3 DNA reads as TGTGCCAGCAGCCAAAATGAGGCAGTCTCCTACAATGAGCAGTTCTTC.

This clone was counted a single time. The chain links TRBV7-2 to TRBJ2-5; D uncertain. V lost 2 bases to trimming and J lost 1 base, with 11 bases between them. The CDR3 contains 15 residues. Germline V gene lookup returns CDR1 SGHTA and CDR2 FQGNSA. The CDR3 DNA is TGTGCCAGCAGCTTACAAACGGGCCCCCAAGAGACCCAGTACTTC. It yields the protein CASSLQTGPQETQYF.